A single sample is the source of the 13 T cell receptor beta chains below, sequenced in a study of early T cells in non-severe SARS-CoV-2 infection. One entry per CDR3 protein, called by TCRdb with MiXCR from the 5' RACE reads. The table has around 83,000 distinct CDR3 sequences, about 9.4% seen once. Specimen: whole blood, collected at baseline. These receptors were obtained from an adult who was a healthcare worker with PCR-confirmed SARS-CoV-2 infection or an uninfected control (not recorded which).

CDR3 sequence (DNA): TGCGCCAGCAGCCAAGAGCGGGCTAATGAAAAACTGTTTTTT. This codes for CASSQERANEKLFF. The chain combines TRBV4-1 with TRBJ1-4; D ambiguous. Germline V CDR1 and CDR2: MGHRA, YSYEKL. Deletions cut 0 bases from V and 3 bases from J, with 5 bases between. CDR3 size: 14 residues.

J is TRBJ2-5 and V is TRBV20-1; 13 bases align to TRBD2. The CDR3 consists of 15 residues. V lost 6 bases and J lost 4; bases outside the gene matches: 8. The V gene's germline CDR1 is DFQATT and CDR2 SNEGSKA (reference sequence). The CDR3 sequence: CSADQRTSGRETQYF. The CDR3 DNA reads as TGCAGTGCAGACCAGCGGACTAGCGGGAGAGAGACCCAGTACTTC.

This clonotype was counted ten times or more. V and J are TRBV20-1 and TRBJ2-2, with D uncertain. This CDR3 is built from 13 residues. V was clipped by 1 base and J by 1 base, with 4 bases between them. Germline loops: CDR1 DFQATT, CDR2 SNEGSKA (reference sequence). This CDR3 reads CSARGGNTGELFF. The DNA for the CDR3 is TGCAGTGCTAGAGGGGGGAACACCGGGGAGCTGTTTTTT.

This clonotype came up many times. V gene TRBV7-3 combines with J gene TRBJ2-2, with a tentative D call TRBD2 (6 bases). V lost 0 bases to trimming and J lost 7 bases, with 12 bases between them. The CDR3 consists of 15 residues. The germline V gene has CDR1 SGHTA and CDR2 FQGTGA. As DNA, the CDR3 is TGTGCCAGCAGCTTAACGTCTTCGGAGGGCGGGGAGCTGTTTTTT. It encodes CASSLTSSEGGELFF.

V and J are TRBV7-9 and TRBJ1-2; D is uncertain. V was pared by 11 bases and J by 5 bases, with 21 bases between. The CDR3 has 14 residues. Germline CDR1 and CDR2: SEHNR and FQNEAQ (reference sequence). In nucleotides, the CDR3 is TGTGCCGGAGGTTCCCAGGTAAACCCTTATGGCTACACCTTC. Protein: CAGGSQVNPYGYTF.

The chain joins TRBV18 to TRBJ2-1, with 9 nucleotides matching TRBD2. Germline trimming cut 4 bases from V and 5 bases from J; bases unmatched to any gene: 9. Germline values: CDR1 KGHSH, CDR2 LQKENI. CDR3 length equals 16 residues. For the CDR3, the DNA is TGTGCCAGCTCACGGGAGGGTAGCGGGAGAGACAATGAGCAGTTCTTC. Encoded protein: CASSREGSGRDNEQFF.

This clonotype was recorded at least ten times. The chain joins TRBV7-3 to TRBJ2-2; no firm D call. The CDR3 has 13 residues. Per germline, CDR1 SGHTA and CDR2 FQGTGA. Trimming stripped 5 bases from V and 5 bases from J, with 9 bases between. DNA for the CDR3: TGTGCCAGCAGCCCAAAGGATACCGGGGAGCTGTTTTTT. It specifies CASSPKDTGELFF.

This clonotype was observed a handful of times. CDR3 residues: CASSQSPQGTGNTIYF. In DNA, the CDR3 is TGCGCCAGCAGCCAGTCTCCTCAGGGAACTGGAAACACCATATATTTT. The rearrangement joins TRBV4-1 to TRBJ1-3, with D possibly being TRBD1 (5 bases). There are 16 residues in the CDR3. CDR1 is MGHRA and CDR2 is YSYEKL in the germline V gene. V was shortened by 3 bases and J by 2 bases, with 14 bases between the two germline ends.

This chain connects TRBV30 to TRBJ2-2, with D perhaps matching TRBD1 (7 bases). The CDR3 length is 15 residues. Germline V lookup: CDR1 GTSNPN, CDR2 SVGIG (reference sequence). Trimming cost V 4 bases and J 5 bases, with 17 bases left between them. The CDR3 DNA reads as TGTGCCTGGAATAATGAGGCAGGGGGGACCGGGGAGCTGTTTTTT. It specifies CAWNNEAGGTGELFF.

The chain uses TRBV2 and TRBJ2-3; D call uncertain. CDR3 length equals 12 residues. V was shortened by 7 bases and J by 2 bases, with 7 bases between the two germline ends. Germline V gene sequence: CDR1 SNHLY, CDR2 FYNNEI. The CDR3 here is CASTGNTDTQYF. CDR3 sequence (DNA): TGTGCCAGCACCGGCAACACAGATACGCAGTATTTT.

The sample holds a few counts of this clonotype. V and J are TRBV7-9 and TRBJ2-4, with D tentatively TRBD1 or TRBD2 (5 bases each). Per the germline V gene, CDR1 is SEHNR and CDR2 is FQNEAQ (reference sequence). Trimming stripped 5 bases from V and 3 bases from J, with 17 bases between. The CDR3 spans 16 residues. The CDR3 DNA reads TGTGCCAGCAGCGGGTCAGGGACCCCAATCAAAAACATTCAGTACTTC. Residues: CASSGSGTPIKNIQYF.

This sequence joins TRBV3-1 and TRBJ2-3, with 11 bases aligning to TRBD2. The CDR3 contains 16 residues. Trimming removed 6 bases from V and 1 base from J; junction bases left unmatched: 6. Per the germline V gene, CDR1 is LGHDT and CDR2 is YNNKEL (reference sequence). The CDR3 nucleotides read TGTGCCAGCAGTCGAACTAGCGGGAGTGGCACAGATACGCAGTATTTT. Encoded protein: CASSRTSGSGTDTQYF.

This clonotype was counted between two and nine times. The rearrangement links TRBV6-5 to TRBJ2-1; TRBD1 matches at 8 bases. The V gene's germline CDR1 is MNHEY and CDR2 SVGAGI. The CDR3 consists of 15 residues. V lost 6 bases to trimming and J lost 12 bases; unmatched junction nucleotides: 16. DNA for the CDR3: TGTGCCAGCAGCCCGGACAGGGTGGGGACAATGAGGCAGTTCTTC. Its translation: CASSPDRVGTMRQFF.